Following are 14 T cell receptor beta chains from one sample sequenced in a study of shared clonotypes between healthy human individuals. Profiling relied on immunoSEQ multiplex PCR, and the TCRdb table lists in-frame clones only, not all of them. The sample lists approximately 110,000 clones; 67% were seen once. The specimen was memory CD8+ T cells sorted from blood. As for subset: CD45RO+ cells pooled with CCR7-negative TemRA cells. The source of these receptors is a woman aged 25-40 years in good health.

This clone was found a few times. CDR3 in DNA: TGTGCCAGCAGAGGGGGACAGGGTAAATCCTACGAGCAGTACTTC. It translates to CASRGGQGKSYEQYF. This chain connects TRBV6-1 to TRBJ2-7, with 9 bases aligning to TRBD1. The V and J ends lost 6 bases and 1 base, in that order; junction bases with no gene match: 7. Germline CDR1 is MNHNS and CDR2 is SASEGT. The CDR3 spans 15 residues.

This clone was observed a single time. J is TRBJ1-1 and V is TRBV5-1, with 11 bases identical to TRBD1. After removal of 4 bases from V and 6 bases from J, the junction contained 5 bases not matched to a gene. In germline, CDR1 is SGHRS, CDR2 YFSETQ. The CDR3 runs to 14 residues. Here the CDR3 DNA reads TGCGCCAGCAGCCGTCGGGACAGGGGGGCTGAAGCTTTCTTT. Protein product: CASSRRDRGAEAFF.

This clone was seen a few times. The chain has TRBV28 and TRBJ2-7; tentatively, D is TRBD1 (6 bases). The CDR3 has 16 amino acids. The germline V gene encodes CDR1 MDHEN and CDR2 SYDVKM. The V gene lost 5 bases and the J gene lost 7 bases, with 24 bases spanning the gap. For the CDR3, the DNA is TGTGCCAGCAGTCCCAATACCCCGGACAGTTCAAGGGAGCAGTACTTC. Residues: CASSPNTPDSSREQYF.

V and J are TRBV19 and TRBJ2-1, with TRBD1 identical over 12 bases. This CDR3 comprises 17 residues. CDR1 is LNHDA, CDR2 SQIVND, per germline (reference sequence). The trim removed 6 bases at V and 6 bases at J, leaving 12 bases unmatched. As DNA, the CDR3 is TGTGCCAGTAGCGTCCGGGACAGGGGGCTGCACGTCAATGAGCAGTTCTTC. It specifies CASSVRDRGLHVNEQFF.

The CDR3 nucleotides read TGTGCCAGCAGTGAGGGGGTTTTCCCTCTTTCTGGAAACACCATATATTTT. Residues: CASSEGVFPLSGNTIYF. J is TRBJ1-3 and V is TRBV2, with a tentative D call TRBD1 (5 bases). Trimming took off 3 bases at V and 1 base at J, with 16 bases between the two ends. Germline V lookup: CDR1 SNHLY, CDR2 FYNNEI. This CDR3 has 17 residues. Supplemented by reference TRBV2 and TRBJ1-3, the full variable domain reads EPEVTQTPSHQVTQMGQEVILRCVPISNHLYFYWYRQILGQKVEFLVSFYNNEISEKSEIFDDQFSVERPDGSNFTLKIRSTKLEDSAMYFCASSEGVFPLSGNTIYFGEGSWLTVV.

This clone was observed a single time. The chain combines TRBV30 with TRBJ1-1; tentatively, D is TRBD1 (5 bases). The CDR3 is 12 residues long. V was pared by 4 bases and J by 4 bases, with 10 bases between. CDR1 GTSNPN and CDR2 SVGIG come from the germline V gene (reference sequence). CDR3 sequence (DNA): TGTGCCTGGAACGGGGGAACCACTGAAGCTTTCTTT. Protein product: CAWNGGTTEAFF.

This clone was seen at least ten times. The gene calls are TRBV6-1 and TRBJ1-5; D unresolved. V was trimmed by 3 bases and J by 11 bases, leaving 17 bases between them. CDR1 and CDR2 (germline): MNHNS, SASEGT. CDR3 length: 14 amino acids. The CDR3 region is CASSDLITTAAQHF. The CDR3 nucleotides read TGTGCCAGCAGTGATCTTATTACGACCGCTGCCCAGCATTTT.

This clone showed up just a few times. The chain joins TRBV11-2 to TRBJ2-7; D remains ambiguous. Germline CDR1 is SGHAT and CDR2 is FQNNGV. Trimming pared 1 base from V and 7 bases from J, leaving 20 bases between. The CDR3 has 16 amino acids. CDR3 nucleotides: TGTGCCAGCAGCTTAGTACCATCCGGTATGTCTACTGAGCAGTACTTC. Its translation is CASSLVPSGMSTEQYF. Full variable domain (remainder filled in from reference TRBV11-2 and TRBJ2-7): EAGVAQSPRYKIIEKRQSVAFWCNPISGHATLYWYQQILGQGPKLLIQFQNNGVVDDSQLPKDRFSAERLKGVDSTLKIQPAKLEDSAVYLCASSLVPSGMSTEQYFGPGTRLTVT.

The chain is built from TRBV6-1 and TRBJ2-7; the match to TRBD2 covers 9 bases. The germline CDR1 and CDR2 sequences are MNHNS and SASEGT. Trimming removed 6 bases from V and 5 bases from J; junction bases left unmatched: 8. The CDR3 length is 14 residues. CDR3 nucleotide sequence: TGTGCCAGCAGGCTTATAGCGGGAGAGGACGAGCAGTACTTC. Translated: CASRLIAGEDEQYF.

This clone was picked up one time. The rearrangement uses TRBV25-1 and TRBJ2-5, with D possibly TRBD2 on 5 matching bases. The CDR3 runs to 13 residues. V lost 2 bases and J 2 bases, leaving 6 bases between the germline ends. Germline values: CDR1 MGHDK, CDR2 SYGVNS. The CDR3 sequence: CASSEGGQETQYF. The CDR3 DNA follows: TGTGCCAGCAGTGAAGGAGGTCAAGAGACCCAGTACTTC.

The chain links TRBV6-1 to TRBJ1-5, with no clear D. CDR3 length: 17 residues. Germline CDR1 is MNHNS and CDR2 is SASEGT. The ends were cut back, 0 bases at V and 0 bases at J, with 12 bases in the middle. The CDR3 region is CASSEAPLGSSNQPQHF. The CDR3 nucleotides are TGTGCCAGCAGTGAAGCGCCCCTGGGCAGTAGCAATCAGCCCCAGCATTTT.

The chain couples TRBV11-3 to TRBJ1-1; D unresolved. The V gene's germline CDR1 is SGHNT and CDR2 YENEEA. V was clipped by 5 bases and J by 5 bases, with 18 bases between them. This CDR3 contains 15 residues. Here the CDR3 DNA reads TGTGCCAGCAGCCCAGGCTGGCCTACGAGGACTGAAGCTTTCTTT. Residues: CASSPGWPTRTEAFF.

This chain connects TRBV7-2 to TRBJ2-7, with 11 bases matching TRBD2. The CDR3 has 15 residues. Germline assignment: CDR1 SGHTA and CDR2 FQGNSA. Trimming took 10 bases from V and 5 from J; bases not matched to a gene: 13. The CDR3: CATKMTSGALNEQYF. The DNA of the CDR3 is TGTGCCACCAAGATGACTAGCGGGGCCCTGAACGAGCAGTACTTC.

This clone was seen ten or more times. The chain uses TRBV27 and TRBJ2-7; 7 nucleotides agree with TRBD1. V trimming: 4 bases; J trimming: 4 bases; junction bases outside the gene matches: 4. This CDR3 is 13 amino acids long. Per germline, CDR1 MNHEY and CDR2 SMNVEV (reference sequence). CDR3 coding DNA: TGTGCCAGCAGTTCACAGGGGTGGTACGAGCAGTACTTC. It yields the protein CASSSQGWYEQYF.